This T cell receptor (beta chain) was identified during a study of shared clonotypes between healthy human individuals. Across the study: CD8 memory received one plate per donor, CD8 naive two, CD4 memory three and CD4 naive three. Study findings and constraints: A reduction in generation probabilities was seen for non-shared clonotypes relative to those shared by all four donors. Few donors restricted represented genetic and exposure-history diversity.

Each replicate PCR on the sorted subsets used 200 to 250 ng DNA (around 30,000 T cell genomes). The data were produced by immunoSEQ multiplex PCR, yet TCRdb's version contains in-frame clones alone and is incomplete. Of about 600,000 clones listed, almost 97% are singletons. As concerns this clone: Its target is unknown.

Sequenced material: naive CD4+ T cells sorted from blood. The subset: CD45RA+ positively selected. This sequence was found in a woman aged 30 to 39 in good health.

CDR3 bases: TGTGCCAGCAGTTCACACAGGGGAACACATCAGCCCCAGCATTTT. It codes for CASSSHRGTHQPQHF. The V and J genes are TRBV28 and TRBJ1-5; 7 bases are a match to TRBD1. V lost 4 bases, J lost 5 bases, and 8 bases stayed unmatched. This CDR3 region has 15 residues. Germline CDR1 is MDHEN and CDR2 is SYDVKM.